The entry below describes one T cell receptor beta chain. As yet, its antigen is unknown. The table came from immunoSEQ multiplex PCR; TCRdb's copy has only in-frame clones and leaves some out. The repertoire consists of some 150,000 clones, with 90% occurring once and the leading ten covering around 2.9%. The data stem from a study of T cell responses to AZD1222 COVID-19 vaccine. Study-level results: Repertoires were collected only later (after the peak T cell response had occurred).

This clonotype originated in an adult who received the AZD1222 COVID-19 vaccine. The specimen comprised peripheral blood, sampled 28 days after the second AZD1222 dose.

The CDR3 is CASSRLRTVGREEPQHF. CDR3 DNA sequence: TGTGCCAGCAGTAGGTTAAGGACAGTGGGTAGGGAGGAGCCCCAGCATTTT. The V and J genes are TRBV27 and TRBJ1-5; tentatively, D is TRBD1 (6 bases). The germline gives CDR1 MNHEY, CDR2 SMNVEV (reference sequence). V dropped 5 bases and J dropped 8 bases, with 25 bases sitting between them. CDR3 length: 17 amino acids.